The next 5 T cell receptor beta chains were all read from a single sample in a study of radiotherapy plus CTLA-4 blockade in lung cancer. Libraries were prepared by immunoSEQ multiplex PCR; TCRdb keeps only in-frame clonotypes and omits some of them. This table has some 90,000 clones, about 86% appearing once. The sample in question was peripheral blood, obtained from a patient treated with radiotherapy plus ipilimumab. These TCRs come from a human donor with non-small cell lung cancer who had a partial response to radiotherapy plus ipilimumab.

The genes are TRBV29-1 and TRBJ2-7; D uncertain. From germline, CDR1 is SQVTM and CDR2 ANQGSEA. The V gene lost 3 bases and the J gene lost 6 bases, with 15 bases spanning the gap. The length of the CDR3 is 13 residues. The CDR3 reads CSVDGSLGSEQYF. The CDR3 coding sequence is TGCAGCGTTGACGGCAGCCTCGGGTCCGAGCAGTACTTC.

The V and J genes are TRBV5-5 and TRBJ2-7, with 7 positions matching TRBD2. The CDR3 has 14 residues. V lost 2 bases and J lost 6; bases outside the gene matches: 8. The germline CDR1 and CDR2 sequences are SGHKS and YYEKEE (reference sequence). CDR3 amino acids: CASSFGFAGVEQYF. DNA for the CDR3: TGTGCCAGCAGCTTTGGTTTTGCGGGAGTCGAGCAGTACTTC.

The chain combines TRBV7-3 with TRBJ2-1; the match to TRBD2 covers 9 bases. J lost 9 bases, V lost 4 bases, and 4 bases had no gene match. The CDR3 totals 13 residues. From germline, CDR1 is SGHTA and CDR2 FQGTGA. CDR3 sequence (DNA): TGTGCCAGCAGCTATCCGACTAGCGGTGAGCAGTTCTTC. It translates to CASSYPTSGEQFF.

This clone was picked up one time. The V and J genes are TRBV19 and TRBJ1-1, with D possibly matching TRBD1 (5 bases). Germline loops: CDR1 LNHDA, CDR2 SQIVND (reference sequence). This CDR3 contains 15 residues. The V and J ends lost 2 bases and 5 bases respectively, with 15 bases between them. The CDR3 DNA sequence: TGTGCCAGTAGTATAAGGTCGCAGGGAACGACTGAAGCTTTCTTT. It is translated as CASSIRSQGTTEAFF.

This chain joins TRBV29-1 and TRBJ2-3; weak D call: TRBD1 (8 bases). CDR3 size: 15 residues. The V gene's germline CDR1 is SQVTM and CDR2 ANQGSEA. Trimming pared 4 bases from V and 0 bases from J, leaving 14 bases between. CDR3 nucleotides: TGCAGCGTTGCGGGAGGACAGGGCAGCACAGATACGCAGTATTTT. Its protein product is CSVAGGQGSTDTQYF.